Listed here are 2 T cell receptor beta chains from one sample, sequenced in a study of OX40 agonist ivuxolimab in advanced cancers. Repertoires were generated with immunoSEQ multiplex PCR, while TCRdb's copy carries only in-frame clones and drops some. The table shows around 19,000 clones, with approximately 70% occurring only once. Source: CD4+ or CD8+ T cells sorted from blood, taken in a trial of the OX40 agonist ivuxolimab. All receptors come from an adult with an advanced solid tumor such as melanoma, head and neck, liver or kidney cancer.

The V call is TRBV9, the J call TRBJ2-7; D is uncertain. With 0 bases removed from V and 3 bases from J, the gap between germline ends came to 13 bases. The germline CDR1 and CDR2 sequences are SGDLS and YYNGEE. The CDR3 is made up of 15 amino acids. CDR3 region: CASSVGDDNHYEQYF. CDR3 sequence (DNA): TGTGCCAGCAGCGTAGGTGACGATAATCACTACGAGCAGTACTTC.

V and J are TRBV19 and TRBJ2-5, with 7 positions matching TRBD1. V lost 4 bases, J lost 1 base, and 3 bases stayed unmatched. The CDR3 length is 14 residues. Per germline, CDR1 LNHDA and CDR2 SQIVND (reference sequence). CDR3 DNA sequence: TGTGCCAGTAGTAGCGAGGGGGCCCAAGAGACCCAGTACTTC. Its translation: CASSSEGAQETQYF.